These T cell receptor beta chains were read from a single sample in a study of blood T cell repertoires in COVID-19. Libraries were prepared by immunoSEQ multiplex PCR; TCRdb keeps only in-frame clonotypes and omits some of them. Among under 150,000 clones listed, around 81% were seen once. Sequenced input: peripheral blood. All receptors derive from a woman in her forties with active or convalescent COVID-19. CDR3s leave out the opening cysteine and the closing phenylalanine or tryptophan.

J | length | V | CDR3
TRBJ1-2 | 13 | TRBV6-5 | ASIMNRVGGYGYT
TRBJ2-1 | 15 | TRBV15 | ATSRDQGTSGNNEQF
TRBJ2-1 | 13 | TRBV9 | ASSVGLSGGDEQF
TRBJ2-1 | 15 | TRBV19 | ASSIRASGGGLNEQF
TRBJ1-6 | 12 | TRBV28 | ASMGTGANSPLH
TRBJ1-4 | 13 | TRBV3-1/TRBV3-2 | ASSSQGIDNEKLF
TRBJ1-5 | 13 | TRBV18 | ASSPGFSTLGPQH
TRBJ1-5 | 14 | TRBV4-1 | ASSQFRTGRDQPQH
TRBJ1-1 | 13 | TRBV9 | ASSVTWRQDTEAF
TRBJ2-7 | 11 | TRBV19 | ASSMGLAWEQY
TRBJ1-1 | 11 | TRBV29-1 | SVAGTMNTEAF
TRBJ2-1 | 11 | TRBV28 | ASGGLAGHEQF
TRBJ1-5 | 14 | TRBV20-1 | SASIRGGWGNQPQH
TRBJ1-1 | 12 | TRBV27 | ASRPGGTNTEAF
TRBJ2-7 | 13 | TRBV6-5 | ASNNFRDRGHEQY
TRBJ1-2 | 13 | TRBV10-1 | ASSDVQESLHGYT
TRBJ2-3 | 12 | TRBV20-1 | SASVGGRTDTQY
TRBJ2-7 | 13 | TRBV28 | ASVSLAGGTYEQY
TRBJ2-2 | 13 | TRBV6-2/TRBV6-3 | ASSFQQRNTGELF
TRBJ1-4 | 12 | TRBV3-1/TRBV3-2 | ASSPGIPNEKLF
TRBJ2-7 | 12 | TRBV28 | ASSGTSGSYEQY
TRBJ1-1 | 10 | TRBV18 | ASSPGTSEAF
TRBJ2-3 | 13 | TRBV7-9 | ASSLEAGVTDTQY
TRBJ1-1 | 11 | TRBV27 | ASSDRVNTEAF
TRBJ1-5 | 11 | TRBV6-5 | ATRREGERPQH
TRBJ1-1 | 15 | TRBV7-9 | ASSLLPSGKTNTEAF
TRBJ1-1 | 11 | TRBV27 | ASSLNIDREAF
TRBJ1-5 | 15 | TRBV6-1 | ASSESPQALSNQPQH
TRBJ1-5 | 13 | TRBV5-1 | ASSLFTGSNQPQH
TRBJ1-1 | 9 | TRBV28 | ASIRVAEAF
TRBJ2-7 | 11 | TRBV10-1 | ASRGDTHYEQY
TRBJ2-1 | 13 | TRBV28 | ASRQSGGLYNEQF